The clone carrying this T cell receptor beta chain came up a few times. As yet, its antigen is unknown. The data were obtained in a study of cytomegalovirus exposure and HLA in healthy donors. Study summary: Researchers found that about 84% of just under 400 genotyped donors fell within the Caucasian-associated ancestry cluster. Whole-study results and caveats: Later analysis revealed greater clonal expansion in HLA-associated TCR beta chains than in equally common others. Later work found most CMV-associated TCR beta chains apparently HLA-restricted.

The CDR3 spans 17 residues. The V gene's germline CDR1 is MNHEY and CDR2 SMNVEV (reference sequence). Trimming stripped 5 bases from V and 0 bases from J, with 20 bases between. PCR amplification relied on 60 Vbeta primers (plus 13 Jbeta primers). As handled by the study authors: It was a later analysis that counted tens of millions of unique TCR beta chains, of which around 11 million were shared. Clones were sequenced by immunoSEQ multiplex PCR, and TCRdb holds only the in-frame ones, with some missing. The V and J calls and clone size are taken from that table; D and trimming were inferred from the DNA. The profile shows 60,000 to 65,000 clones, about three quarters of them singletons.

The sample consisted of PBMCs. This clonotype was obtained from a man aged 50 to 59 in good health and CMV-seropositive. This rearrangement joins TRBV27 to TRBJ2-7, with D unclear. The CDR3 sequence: CASSPSGRAPSSYEQYF. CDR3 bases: TGTGCCAGCAGTCCCTCTGGTCGAGCGCCAAGCTCCTACGAGCAGTACTTC.